This T cell receptor beta chain was captured in a study of T cell changes during pregnancy in multiple sclerosis. This CDR3 has 14 amino acids. Trimming shortened V by 1 base and J by 2 bases, and 8 bases separated the two germline ends. Germline loops: CDR1 SGHDN, CDR2 FVKESK. Assay used: immunoSEQ multiplex PCR; TCRdb lists only in-frame clones, some missing. The table lists more than 55,000 clones, roughly 90% of them singletons. The chain carries TRBV14 and TRBJ1-2, with D unclear. Sequences were derived from peripheral blood, sampled after pregnancy. The clonotype comes from a female donor in good health, enrolled as a control in a pregnancy study. The CDR3 nucleotides read TGTGCCAGCAGCCAAGGAGAGGGAAACTATGGCTACACCTTC. Residues: CASSQGEGNYGYTF.